This entry is about one T cell receptor (beta chain). Antigen unknown. Here immunoSEQ multiplex PCR was the method, and the copy in TCRdb shows in-frame clones only, minus some. Of approximately 170,000 clones listed, more than 80% are singletons. The data derive from a study of T cell responses to AZD1222 COVID-19 vaccine. Findings of the study overall: It was only a handful of AZD1222 recipients who were seropositive at baseline.

The CDR3 consists of 14 residues. The V end was cut by 5 bases, the J end by 2 bases, with 13 bases between. Per the germline V gene, CDR1 is SGHTA and CDR2 is FQGNSA. This sample comprised peripheral blood, obtained on day 0 of AZD1222 vaccination. The V gene is TRBV7-2, the J gene TRBJ2-7; a weak D match, TRBD2 (5 bases). The receptor was isolated from an adult in good health. The CDR3 sequence: CASSLTGWTYEQYV. The CDR3 DNA reads as TGTGCCAGCAGCCTTACGGGGTGGACCTACGAGCAGTACGTC.